This TCR beta chain was captured in a study of shared clonotypes between healthy human individuals. Study outcomes and limitations: Four donors held about 5% of naive CD4 clonotypes in common.

For this clone: The antigen is not known.

The CDR3 loop spans 16 amino acids. Germline V gene lookup returns CDR1 LNHNV and CDR2 YYDKDF (reference sequence). With 3 bases clipped from V and 6 bases from J, the junction kept 9 bases outside the gene matches. Clones were sequenced by immunoSEQ multiplex PCR, and TCRdb holds only the in-frame ones, with some missing. The table has millions of clones, roughly 96% seen once. Everyone who donated was a Caucasian adult who lived in Nashville, Tennessee. From CD4+ cells came CD45RA+ naive and CD45RA-negative memory subsets. The clonotype was recovered from a man aged 18 to 29 in good health. The V gene is TRBV15, the J gene TRBJ1-5, with 9 bases matching TRBD1. Sequenced input: naive CD4+ T cells sorted from blood. Subset specified: CD45RA+ positively selected. The CDR3 here is CATSRRTGVLSQPQHF. The CDR3 DNA is TGTGCCACCAGCAGGAGGACAGGGGTTCTCAGTCAGCCCCAGCATTTT.